The rows below give T cell receptor beta chains drawn from one sample of a study of cytomegalovirus exposure and HLA in healthy donors. Repertoires were generated with immunoSEQ multiplex PCR, while TCRdb's copy carries only in-frame clones and drops some. The table includes about 150,000 clones, over 90% detected once. Sequenced sample: PBMCs. The receptor source for this set is a man aged 18 to 30 in good health and CMV-seropositive. Each CDR3 is given with its conserved first and last residue. A D gene is named only where the DNA matches it firmly. Size is stated for part of the rows, as once, few or many counts, or as a class when the clone is expanded.

DNA	CDR3	size	D	V	J
TGTGCCAGCAGTTTAAATCGCTGGGGGGAGGGCGATTACGAGCAGTACTTC	CASSLNRWGEGDYEQYF	once	TRBD2	TRBV28	TRBJ2-7
TGTGCCAGCAGCCCGAAGCCCACCCACAATGAGCAGTTCTTC	CASSPKPTHNEQFF	-	-	TRBV7-8	TRBJ2-1
TGTGCCATCAGTGATTCTGGCGGGAGGGCCTCGACCACCGGGGAGCTGTTTTTT	CAISDSGGRASTTGELFF	-	TRBD2	TRBV10-3	TRBJ2-2
TGTGCCAGCAGCCAAGACAGGGATACGCAGTATTTT	CASSQDRDTQYF	-	-	TRBV4-2	TRBJ2-3
TGTGCCACCACCTCCTTCGAGGTTAGCAATCAGCCCCAGCATTTT	CATTSFEVSNQPQHF	-	-	TRBV15	TRBJ1-5
TGTGCCAGCAGCATGACTAGCGTGGGATCCTACGAGCAGTACTTC	CASSMTSVGSYEQYF	-	TRBD2	TRBV7-8	TRBJ2-7
TGTGCCAGTTACGGGACAGAGAACACCGGGGAGCTGTTTTTT	CASYGTENTGELFF	-	TRBD1	TRBV19	TRBJ2-2
TGTGCCTCGATACGGACAGGAACGTATGGCTACACCTTC	CASIRTGTYGYTF	-	TRBD1	TRBV30	TRBJ1-2
TGTGCCAGCAGCTTGAGTTCAGGGGAGGGAAATGAAAAACTGTTTTTT	CASSLSSGEGNEKLFF	-	-	TRBV5-4	TRBJ1-4
TGTGCCAGCAGTTTAAAGGGGCCGGGACTAGCTGAAGGACGGACCGGGGAGCTGTTTTTT	CASSLKGPGLAEGRTGELFF	-	TRBD2	TRBV27	TRBJ2-2
TGTGCCAGCACTGGGACAGGTAGTATGGCCTCAGATACGCAGTATTTT	CASTGTGSMASDTQYF	-	-	TRBV21-1	TRBJ2-3
TGTGCCAGCAGCTTGGGTGCTAGCGGGAGCTACGAGCAGTACTTC	CASSLGASGSYEQYF	-	TRBD2	TRBV5-4	TRBJ2-7
TGTGCCAGCAGCACGACAGGGGCCCGCTACGAGCAGTACTTC	CASSTTGARYEQYF	-	TRBD1	TRBV5-4	TRBJ2-7
TGTGCCAGCAGCTTATCCGGGACAGGGGGCGGCAGGGAGACCCAGTACTTC	CASSLSGTGGGRETQYF	-	TRBD1	TRBV11-2	TRBJ2-5
TGTGCCTGGAAAAAGGGGCACGAAAAACTGTTTTTT	CAWKKGHEKLFF	-	-	TRBV30	TRBJ1-4
TGTGCCAGCAGCCCCGAGCTGGGGGTGGGGGGGTACGAGCAGTACTTC	CASSPELGVGGYEQYF	once	TRBD2	TRBV7-2	TRBJ2-7
TGTGCCAGCAGCGTAGGTGGGGGCGGCACCTACAATGAGCAGTTCTTC	CASSVGGGGTYNEQFF	-	-	TRBV9	TRBJ2-1
TGTGCCAGCAGCGTAGAGCCCTTTATTGGACAGGGCAACTATGGCTACACCTTC	CASSVEPFIGQGNYGYTF	-	TRBD1	TRBV9	TRBJ1-2
TGTGCCAGCAGCCAAGAGGACGTAGCGGCGATTAGCACAGATACGCAGTATTTT	CASSQEDVAAISTDTQYF	-	-	TRBV14	TRBJ2-3
TGCGCCAGCAGCCAAGTACAGGAAGATAGAGCTTTCTTT	CASSQVQEDRAFF	-	-	TRBV4-1	TRBJ1-1
TGTGCCAGCACCGAGACTAGCGGGAGGTATCTTGCAGATACGCAGTATTTT	CASTETSGRYLADTQYF	-	TRBD2	TRBV9	TRBJ2-3
TGTGCCAGCGTCCCCCAGGGGCGAACAAGGCAGCCCCAGCATTTT	CASVPQGRTRQPQHF	-	-	TRBV6-1	TRBJ1-5
TGTGCCAGCAGCCAAGTCCCAGCTGGGGCCAACGTCCTGACTTTC	CASSQVPAGANVLTF	-	-	TRBV4-2	TRBJ2-6
TGTGCCATCAGTGTCGGGACAGGGGGCTCCTACGAGCAGTACTTC	CAISVGTGGSYEQYF	-	TRBD1	TRBV10-3	TRBJ2-7
TGTGCCAGCAGTTTATTCAACGGAGGCTATAGCAATCAGCCCCAGCATTTT	CASSLFNGGYSNQPQHF	few	-	TRBV28	TRBJ1-5
TGTGCCAGCAGCTTCCCAGCGGGACCCCCCAATGAGCAGTTCTTC	CASSFPAGPPNEQFF	-	TRBD2	TRBV5-5	TRBJ2-1
TGCGCCAGCAGCCAACAGGGACTAGCGGGAGACTACGAGCAGTACTTC	CASSQQGLAGDYEQYF	-	TRBD2	TRBV4-1	TRBJ2-7
TGTGCCAGCAGTTCTCTGGGACTAGCGGGACCGAATGAGCAGTTCTTC	CASSSLGLAGPNEQFF	-	TRBD2	TRBV28	TRBJ2-1
TGTGCCAGCAGTGCGACCGCGGGTAATCAGCCCCAGCATTTT	CASSATAGNQPQHF	once	-	TRBV28	TRBJ1-5
TGTGCCAGCAGCTTAGGGGGCCGGGACAGTTCCTACGAGCAGTACTTC	CASSLGGRDSSYEQYF	-	TRBD1	TRBV7-9	TRBJ2-7
TGTGCCAGCAGCGGGGAGGGTGGGGGGAGGAATTCACCCCTCCACTTT	CASSGEGGGRNSPLHF	-	-	TRBV11-2	TRBJ1-6
TGTGCCAGCAGTTTATGGTCGGGAGGGGGCGACGAGCAGTACTTC	CASSLWSGGGDEQYF	-	-	TRBV28	TRBJ2-7
TGTGCCAGCAGCAAACTGAGGTTCAAGCGGGAGTGCTCACATCAGTTCTTC	CASSKLRFKRECSHQFF	-	-	TRBV21-1	TRBJ2-1
TGCGCCAGTACTACTCGGACAGCAACTAATGAAAAACTGTTTTTT	CASTTRTATNEKLFF	-	-	TRBV4-1	TRBJ1-4
TGTGCCAGCAGTTCGGGTAGCCGGATCGGTGAGCAGTTCTTC	CASSSGSRIGEQFF	-	-	TRBV28	TRBJ2-1
TGCGCCAGCAGCTTAACCGGGACTAGCGGGCCGTGGACCGGGGAGCTGTTTTTT	CASSLTGTSGPWTGELFF	-	TRBD2	TRBV5-1	TRBJ2-2
TGTGCCAGCAGCTTAGTTGGCGGGGGCTCCTACAATGAGCAGTTCTTC	CASSLVGGGSYNEQFF	-	TRBD2	TRBV7-2	TRBJ2-1
TGTGCCAGCAGTGACTCGCCGGGGAGCACAGATACGCAGTATTTT	CASSDSPGSTDTQYF	-	-	TRBV6-4	TRBJ2-3
TGTGCCTGGAGCGGGCAGGGAACCCAGCCCCAGCATTTT	CAWSGQGTQPQHF	-	-	TRBV30	TRBJ1-5
TGTGCCAGCAGCGGGGGACTAGCGGTTCCTAGCACAGATACGCAGTATTTT	CASSGGLAVPSTDTQYF	-	TRBD2	TRBV7-2	TRBJ2-3
TGTGCCAGCAGTTCCCCCCAGCGGGAGGGTACCTACGAGCAGTACTTC	CASSSPQREGTYEQYF	-	TRBD2	TRBV28	TRBJ2-7
TGTGCCAGCGCAGGCTCGAATACGCAGTATTTT	CASAGSNTQYF	-	-	TRBV19	TRBJ2-3
TGTGCCAGCAGTGTCGGGTGGGATACGCAGTATTTT	CASSVGWDTQYF	-	-	TRBV2	TRBJ2-3